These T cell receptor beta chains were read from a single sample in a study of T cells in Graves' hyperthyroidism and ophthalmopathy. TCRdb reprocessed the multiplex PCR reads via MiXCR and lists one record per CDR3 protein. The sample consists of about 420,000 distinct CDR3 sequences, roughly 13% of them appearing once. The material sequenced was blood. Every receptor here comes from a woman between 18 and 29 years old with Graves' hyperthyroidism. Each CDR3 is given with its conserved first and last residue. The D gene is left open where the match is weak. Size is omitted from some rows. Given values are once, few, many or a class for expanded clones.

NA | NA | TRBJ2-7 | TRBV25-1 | TGTGCCAGCGGGATGAGGAGCGAGCAGTACTTC | CASGMRSEQYF
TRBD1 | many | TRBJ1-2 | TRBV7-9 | TGTGCCAGCAGCTTAGGCTGGGACAGGCCAAACTATGGCTACACCTTC | CASSLGWDRPNYGYTF
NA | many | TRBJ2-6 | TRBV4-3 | TGCGCCAGCAGCCAAGAAGGACAGTCTGGGGCCAACGTCCTGACTTTC | CASSQEGQSGANVLTF
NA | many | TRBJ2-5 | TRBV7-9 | TGTGCCAGCAGGACCCGGGACATAGATAGAGAGACCCAGTACTTC | CASRTRDIDRETQYF
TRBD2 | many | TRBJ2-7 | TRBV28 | TGTGCCAGCAGTTTAGGCTTGGGCGGGAGTAGCGTCTACGAGCAGTACTTC | CASSLGLGGSSVYEQYF
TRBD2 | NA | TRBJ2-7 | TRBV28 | TGTGCCAGCGGGGGGACTAGCGGGAGGGCCCACGAGCAGTACTTC | CASGGTSGRAHEQYF
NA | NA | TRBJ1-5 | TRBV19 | TGTGCCAGTAGTATTATGTTAGGGAGTAGCAATCAGCCCCAGCATTTT | CASSIMLGSSNQPQHF
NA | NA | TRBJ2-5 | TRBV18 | TGTGCCAGCTCACCACTATTGGGAAAAGAGACCCAGTACTTC | CASSPLLGKETQYF
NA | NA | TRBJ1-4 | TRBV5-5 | TGTGCCAGCAGCCCCCCGGGTTCACCTAATGAAAAACTGTTTTTT | CASSPPGSPNEKLFF
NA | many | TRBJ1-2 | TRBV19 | TGTGCCAGTAGTATTAGGGTCGCGAGTCCGATAGCTAACTATGGCTACACCTTC | CASSIRVASPIANYGYTF
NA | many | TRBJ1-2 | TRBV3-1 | TGTGCCAGCAGCCCCCGATCAGGCCATGGCTACACCTTC | CASSPRSGHGYTF
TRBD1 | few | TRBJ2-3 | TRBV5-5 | TGTGCCAGCAGCTTGGACGGGACAGGAGTCACAGATACGCAGTATTTT | CASSLDGTGVTDTQYF
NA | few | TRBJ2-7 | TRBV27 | TGTGCCAGCAGTTTATTTCCCGGCTACGAGCAGTACTTC | CASSLFPGYEQYF
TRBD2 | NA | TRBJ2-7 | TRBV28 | TGTGCCTGCAGTCCCCTAGTCCCTAGCGGGCGAACCTACGAGCAGTACTTC | CACSPLVPSGRTYEQYF
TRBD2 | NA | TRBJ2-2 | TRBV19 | TGTGCCAGTAGAACCGGGACTAGAGTAACCGGGGAGCTGTTTTTT | CASRTGTRVTGELFF
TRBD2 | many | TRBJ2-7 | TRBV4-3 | TGTGCCAGCAGCCAGGTGCGGGGGTACGAGCAGTACTTC | CASSQVRGYEQYF
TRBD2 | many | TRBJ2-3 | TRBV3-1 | TGTGCCAGCAGCCAAACTAGCGGGAGCTTTGGCACAGATACGCAGTATTTT | CASSQTSGSFGTDTQYF
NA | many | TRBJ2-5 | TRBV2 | TGTGCCAGCAGTGAAGGGGGACCCCGCCAAGAGACCCAGTACTTC | CASSEGGPRQETQYF
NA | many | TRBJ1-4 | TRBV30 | TGTGCCTGGAGCAGGGATCTGGGTGAAAAACTGTTTTTT | CAWSRDLGEKLFF
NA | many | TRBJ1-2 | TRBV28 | TGTGCCAGCAGTTTAGCGGCAGCTATCTATGGCTACACCTTC | CASSLAAAIYGYTF
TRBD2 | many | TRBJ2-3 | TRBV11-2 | TGTGCCAGCAGCCCCGGGACTACCCGGCTTAGCACAGATACGCAGTATTTT | CASSPGTTRLSTDTQYF
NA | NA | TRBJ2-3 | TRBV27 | TGTGCCAGCGGGGGGCTACCCACAGATACGCAGTATTTT | CASGGLPTDTQYF
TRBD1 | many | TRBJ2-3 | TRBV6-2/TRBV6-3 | TGTGCCAGCAGTTACGGACAGGACACAGATACGCAGTATTTT | CASSYGQDTDTQYF
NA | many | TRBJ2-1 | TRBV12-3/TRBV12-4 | TGTGCCAGCAGTTCCCTAGTGGATGAGCAGTTCTTC | CASSSLVDEQFF
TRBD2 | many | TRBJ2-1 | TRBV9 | TGTGCCAGCAGCGCCTCCGGGACTAGCGGGAATGAGCAGTTCTTC | CASSASGTSGNEQFF
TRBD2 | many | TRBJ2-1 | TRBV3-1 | TGTGCCAGCAGCCAAGACTTTGGGGGAGGAAGTAGCGGGAGTGATACCTACAATGAGCAGTTCTTC | CASSQDFGGGSSGSDTYNEQFF
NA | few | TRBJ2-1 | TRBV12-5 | TGTGCTAGCGTCCAGAATTTTTACAATGAGCAGTTCTTC | CASVQNFYNEQFF
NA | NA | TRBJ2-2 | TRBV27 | TGTGCCAGCAGTTTTTGGGTCGGAGCCGGGGAGCTGTTTTTT | CASSFWVGAGELFF
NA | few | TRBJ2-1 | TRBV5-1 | TGCGCCAGCAGCCCACGGGACATTCCTACCTACAATGAGCAGTTCTTC | CASSPRDIPTYNEQFF
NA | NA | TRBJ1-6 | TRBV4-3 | TGCGCCAGCAGCCAAGCCCCGGGTGCTAATTCACCCCTCCACTTT | CASSQAPGANSPLHF
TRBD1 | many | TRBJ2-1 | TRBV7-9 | TGTGCCAGCAGCTTAGATAATACCGGGACAGGGAATGAGCAGTTCTTC | CASSLDNTGTGNEQFF
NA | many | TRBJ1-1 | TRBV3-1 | TGTGCCAGCAGCCAATTAGGGAACACTGAAGCTTTCTTT | CASSQLGNTEAFF